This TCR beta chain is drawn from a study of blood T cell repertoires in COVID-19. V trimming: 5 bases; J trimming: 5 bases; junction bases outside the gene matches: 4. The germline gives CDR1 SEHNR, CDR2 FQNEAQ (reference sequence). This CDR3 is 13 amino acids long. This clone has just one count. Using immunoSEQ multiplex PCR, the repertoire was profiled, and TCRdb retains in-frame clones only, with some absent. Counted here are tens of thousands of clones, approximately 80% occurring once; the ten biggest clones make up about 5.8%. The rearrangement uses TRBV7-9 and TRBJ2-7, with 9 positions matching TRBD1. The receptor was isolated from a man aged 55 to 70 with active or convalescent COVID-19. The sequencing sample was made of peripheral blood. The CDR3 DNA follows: TGTGCCAGCAGCGGACAGGGGAGGAACGAGCAGTACTTC. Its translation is CASSGQGRNEQYF. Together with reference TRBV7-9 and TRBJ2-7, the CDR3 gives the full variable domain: DTGVSQNPRHKITKRGQNVTFRCDPISEHNRLYWYRQTLGQGPEFLTYFQNEAQLEKSRLLSDRFSAERPKGSFSTLEIQRTEQGDSAMYLCASSGQGRNEQYFGPGTRLTVT.